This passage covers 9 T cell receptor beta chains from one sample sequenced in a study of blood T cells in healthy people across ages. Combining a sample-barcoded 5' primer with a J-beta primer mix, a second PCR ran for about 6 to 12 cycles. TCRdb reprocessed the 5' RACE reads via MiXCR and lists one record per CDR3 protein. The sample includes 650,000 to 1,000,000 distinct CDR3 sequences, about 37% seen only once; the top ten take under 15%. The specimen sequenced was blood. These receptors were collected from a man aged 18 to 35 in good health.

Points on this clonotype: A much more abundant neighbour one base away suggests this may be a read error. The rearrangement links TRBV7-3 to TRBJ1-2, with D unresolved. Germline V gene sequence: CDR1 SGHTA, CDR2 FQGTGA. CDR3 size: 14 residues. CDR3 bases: TGTGCCAGCAGCGTAACGGCAAGCAGCTATGGCTACACCTTC. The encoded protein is CASSVTASSYGYTF.

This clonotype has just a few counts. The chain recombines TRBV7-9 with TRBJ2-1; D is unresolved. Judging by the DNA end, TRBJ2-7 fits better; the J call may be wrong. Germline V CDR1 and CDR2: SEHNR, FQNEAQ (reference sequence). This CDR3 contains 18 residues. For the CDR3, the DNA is TGTGCCAGCAGCTTCGATTCGCCGGGCACCCGACTCTACAATGAGCAGTACTTC. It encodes CASSFDSPGTRLYNEQYF.

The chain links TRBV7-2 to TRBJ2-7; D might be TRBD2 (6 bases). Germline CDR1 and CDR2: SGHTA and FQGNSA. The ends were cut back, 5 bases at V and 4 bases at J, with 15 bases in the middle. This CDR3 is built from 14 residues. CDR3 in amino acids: CASSKSRGAYEQYF. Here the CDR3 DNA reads TGTGCCAGCAGCAAGTCGCGGGGCGCGTACGAGCAGTACTTC.

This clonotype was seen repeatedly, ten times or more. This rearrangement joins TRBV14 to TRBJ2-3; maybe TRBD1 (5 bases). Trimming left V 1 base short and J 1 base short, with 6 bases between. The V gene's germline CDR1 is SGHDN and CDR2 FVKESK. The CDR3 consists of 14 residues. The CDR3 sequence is CASSQGQRTDTQYF. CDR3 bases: TGTGCCAGCAGCCAAGGACAGCGCACAGATACGCAGTATTTT.

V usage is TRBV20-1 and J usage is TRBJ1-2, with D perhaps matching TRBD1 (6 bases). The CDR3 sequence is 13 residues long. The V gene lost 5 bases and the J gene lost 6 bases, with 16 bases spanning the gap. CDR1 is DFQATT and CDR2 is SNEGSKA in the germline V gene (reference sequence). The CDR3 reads CSAPIQGVDGYTF. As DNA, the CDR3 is TGCAGTGCTCCCATACAGGGTGTCGATGGCTACACCTTC.

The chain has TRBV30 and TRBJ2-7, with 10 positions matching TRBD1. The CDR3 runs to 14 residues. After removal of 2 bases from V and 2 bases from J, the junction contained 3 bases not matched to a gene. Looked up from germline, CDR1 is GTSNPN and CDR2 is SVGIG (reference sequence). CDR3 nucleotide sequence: TGTGCCTGGAGTTTGGGACAGGGGCCCTACGAGCAGTACTTC. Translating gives CAWSLGQGPYEQYF.

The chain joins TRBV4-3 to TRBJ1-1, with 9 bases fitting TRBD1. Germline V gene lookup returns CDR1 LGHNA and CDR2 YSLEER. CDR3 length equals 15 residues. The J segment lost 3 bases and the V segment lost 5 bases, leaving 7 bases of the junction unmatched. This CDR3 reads CASSFGTGYDTEAFF. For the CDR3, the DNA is TGCGCCAGCAGCTTCGGGACAGGGTACGACACTGAAGCTTTCTTT.

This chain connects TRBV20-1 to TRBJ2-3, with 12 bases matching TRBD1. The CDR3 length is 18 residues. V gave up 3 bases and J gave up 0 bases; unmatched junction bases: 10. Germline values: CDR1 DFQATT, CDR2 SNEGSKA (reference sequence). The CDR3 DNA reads TGCAGTGCTAGTGCCGGGACAGGGGGCGTTCGAAGCACAGATACGCAGTATTTT. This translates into CSASAGTGGVRSTDTQYF.

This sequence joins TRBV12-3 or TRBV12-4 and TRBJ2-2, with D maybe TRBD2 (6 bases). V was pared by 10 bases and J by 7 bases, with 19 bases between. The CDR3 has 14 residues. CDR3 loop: CATPAPRRGGELFF. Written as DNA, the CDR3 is TGTGCCACCCCGGCTCCACGGAGGGGCGGGGAGCTGTTTTTT.